The text below deals with one TCR beta chain. This clone's antigen is unknown. It has no much larger one-base neighbor in the sample; base qualities were not kept. In the germline V gene (reference sequence), CDR1 corresponds to DFQATT and CDR2 to SNEGSKA. Trimming at the junction amounts to 1 base on V and 7 bases on J, and the germline ends lie 11 bases apart. The CDR3, cysteine through phenylalanine, is 13 amino acids long. The DNA shown is the 39-base CDR3, in frame from base 1. This specimen belongs to a study of CD8 T cells in Susac syndrome (dated by TCRdb to between 2018 and 2020). Looking at the study overall: Among the Susac syndrome patients who were sequenced, clinically active disease was present in roughly six and clinical remission was observed in eight. At the time of blood withdrawal, Susac syndrome patients were either therapy-naive, taking corticosteroids (with some also receiving IVIg), or on IVIg alone. Repertoire sequencing was used to test whether CD8+ T cell activation and differentiation in Susac syndrome was antigen driven.

RNA was extracted using the RNeasy kit, and about 0.5 to 1 ug of the RNA was reverse transcribed with random hexamers. The immunoSEQ multiplex PCR assay, which covers 54 Vbeta and 13 Jbeta segments, was used to amplify TCR beta CDR3 regions. PCR amplification bias was corrected by using a synthetic template baseline for primer optimization and computational correction. The paper's processing steps were these. Reads were annotated to V, D and J genes according to IMGT and were analyzed with immunoSEQ Analyzer, with only productive sequences retained. Clonality was computed as one minus Shannon entropy normalized by log2 of the number of productive unique sequences. For each patient and control, public and private clones were evaluated within the 100 most prevalent clones. Clones were defined as Susac-specific if absent from the healthy and MS cohorts, from 900 to 1,200 published viral clones and from other ImmuneACCESS disease sequences. TCRdb handled the public reads itself, with Q25 trimming in fastp and clone calling in MiXCR, and kept productive beta chains. CDR3 protein duplicates are merged, each entry listing the most common genes and DNA. The V and J calls here are based on TCRdb, not the publication. A total of approximately 210,000 distinct CDR3 sequences appear in this sample, roughly 93% of them only once. The top ten clonotypes cover 0.15% of the sample.

High-throughput TCR beta sequencing profiled peripheral blood CD8+ and CD4+ T cells from healthy donors, Susac syndrome patients and multiple sclerosis patients. Recently defined diagnostic criteria for definite or probable disease were met by the Susac syndrome patients. Bulk CD8+ and CD4+ T cells were purified by magnetic negative isolation, while CD8+ TEMRA cells were enriched using FACS. Blood was collected in EDTA tubes and processed within 24 hours, with PBMCs isolated through density gradient centrifugation. PBMCs destined for TCR sequencing were cryopreserved in liquid nitrogen and later thawed in a 37 °C water bath. The sorted or isolated CD4+, CD8+ and CD8+ TEMRA cells had a purity of 90% or higher. Paper-wide results and their limitations: The number of individuals in the TCR sequencing and HLA analysis was recognized as being relatively small. In the CD4+ T cell repertoire of Susac syndrome patients, clonal expansion was not detected.

The TCR originated in a human donor with Susac syndrome. This sequence uses TRBV20-1 and TRBJ2-4; no confident D gene assignment can be made. Source material: CD4+ T cells from PBMCs. The sequenced DNA: TGCAGTGCTAGAGCAGTCAATCGGAACATTCAGTACTTC. The encoded protein is CSARAVNRNIQYF.